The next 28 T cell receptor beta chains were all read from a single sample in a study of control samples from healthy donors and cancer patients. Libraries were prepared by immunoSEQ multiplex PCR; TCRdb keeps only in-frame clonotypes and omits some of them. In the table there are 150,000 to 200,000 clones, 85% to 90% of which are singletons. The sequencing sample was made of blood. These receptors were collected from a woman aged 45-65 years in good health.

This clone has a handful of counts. The CDR3 spells CSVTGSAGTDTQYF. CDR3 nucleotides: TGCAGCGTAACCGGGTCAGCAGGAACAGATACGCAGTATTTT. The chain joins TRBV29-1 to TRBJ2-3; no clear D gene. The CDR3 is 14 amino acids. CDR1 is SQVTM, CDR2 ANQGSEA, per germline. V was shortened by 6 bases and J by 3 bases, with 16 bases between the two germline ends.

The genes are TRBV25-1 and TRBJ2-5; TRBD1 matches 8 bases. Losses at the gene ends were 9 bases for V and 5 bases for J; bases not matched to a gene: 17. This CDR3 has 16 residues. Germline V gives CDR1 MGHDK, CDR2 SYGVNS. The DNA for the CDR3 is TGTGCCAGTCAGGGGGCCGGCCCCGGGGCTGTCGAGACCCAGTACTTC. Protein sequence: CASQGAGPGAVETQYF.

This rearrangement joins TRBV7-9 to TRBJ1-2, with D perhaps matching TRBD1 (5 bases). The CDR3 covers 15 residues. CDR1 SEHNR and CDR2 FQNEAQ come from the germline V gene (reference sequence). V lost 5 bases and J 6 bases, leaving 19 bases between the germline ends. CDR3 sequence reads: CASSENSRQGDGYTF. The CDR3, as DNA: TGTGCCAGCAGCGAAAATTCCCGCCAGGGAGATGGCTACACCTTC.

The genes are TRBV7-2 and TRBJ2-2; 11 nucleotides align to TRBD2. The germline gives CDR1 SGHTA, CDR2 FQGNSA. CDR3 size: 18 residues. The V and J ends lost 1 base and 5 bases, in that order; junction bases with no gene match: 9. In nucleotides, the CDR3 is TGTGCCAGCAGCTTAGTCCTAGCGGGAGGAGGTCGGACCGGGGAGCTGTTTTTT. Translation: CASSLVLAGGGRTGELFF.

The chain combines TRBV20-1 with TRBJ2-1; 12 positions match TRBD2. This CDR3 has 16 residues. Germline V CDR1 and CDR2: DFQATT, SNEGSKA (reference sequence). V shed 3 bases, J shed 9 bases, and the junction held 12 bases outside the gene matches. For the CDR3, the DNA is TGCAGTGCTAGTCGTCCGGGACTAGCGGGTCCGCTTGAGCAGTTCTTC. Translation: CSASRPGLAGPLEQFF.

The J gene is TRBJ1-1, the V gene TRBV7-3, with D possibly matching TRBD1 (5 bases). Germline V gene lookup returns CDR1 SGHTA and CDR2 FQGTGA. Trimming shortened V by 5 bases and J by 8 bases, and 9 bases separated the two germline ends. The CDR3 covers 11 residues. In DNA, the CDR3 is TGTGCCAGCAGCGTCGGGACGGAAGCTTTCTTT. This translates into CASSVGTEAFF.

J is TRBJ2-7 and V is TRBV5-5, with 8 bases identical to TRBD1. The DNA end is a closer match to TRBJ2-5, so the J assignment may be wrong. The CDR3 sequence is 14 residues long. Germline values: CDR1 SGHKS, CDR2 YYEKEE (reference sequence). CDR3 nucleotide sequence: TGTGCCAGCAGCTCGACAGGGGCGTCGGAGACCCAGTACTTC. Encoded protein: CASSSTGASETQYF.

The DNA for the CDR3 is TGCAGCGTTCTTGAGTTCACTGAAGCTTTCTTT. Amino acid sequence: CSVLEFTEAFF. The rearrangement joins TRBV29-1 to TRBJ1-1; D is ambiguous. Germline loops: CDR1 SQVTM, CDR2 ANQGSEA. CDR3 size: 11 residues. Trimming removed 5 bases from V and 4 bases from J, with 8 bases in between.

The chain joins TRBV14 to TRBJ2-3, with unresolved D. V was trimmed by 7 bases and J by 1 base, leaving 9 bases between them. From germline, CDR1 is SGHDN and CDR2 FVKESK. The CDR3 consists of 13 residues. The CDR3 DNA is TGTGCCAGCACTACGGCCCGCACAGATACGCAGTATTTT. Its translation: CASTTARTDTQYF.

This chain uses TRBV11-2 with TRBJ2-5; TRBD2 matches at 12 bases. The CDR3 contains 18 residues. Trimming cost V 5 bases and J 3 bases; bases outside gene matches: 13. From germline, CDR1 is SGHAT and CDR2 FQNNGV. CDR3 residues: CASSLGTSGRSRKETQYF. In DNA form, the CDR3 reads TGTGCCAGCAGCCTTGGGACTAGCGGGCGCTCACGGAAAGAGACCCAGTACTTC.

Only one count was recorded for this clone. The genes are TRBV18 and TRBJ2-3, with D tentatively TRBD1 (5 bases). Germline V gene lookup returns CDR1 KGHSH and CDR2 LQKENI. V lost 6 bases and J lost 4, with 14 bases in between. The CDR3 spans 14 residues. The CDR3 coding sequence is TGTGCCAGCTCGGCCACAGGTAGCCCAGATACGCAGTATTTT. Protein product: CASSATGSPDTQYF.

CDR3 amino acids: CASSVGLALEYEQYF. DNA for the CDR3: TGTGCCAGCAGCGTAGGCCTAGCTCTAGAGTACGAGCAGTACTTC. V usage is TRBV9 and J usage is TRBJ2-7; D perhaps matches TRBD2 (5 bases). The germline V and J ends were trimmed by 0 bases and 4 bases, with 14 bases remaining between them. This CDR3 contains 15 residues. Germline V lookup: CDR1 SGDLS, CDR2 YYNGEE.

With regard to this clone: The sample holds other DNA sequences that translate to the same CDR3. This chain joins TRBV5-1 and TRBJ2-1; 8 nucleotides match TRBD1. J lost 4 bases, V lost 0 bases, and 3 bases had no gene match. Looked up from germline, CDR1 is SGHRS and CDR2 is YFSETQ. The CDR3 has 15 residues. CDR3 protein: CASSLGTGSYNEQFF. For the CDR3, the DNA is TGCGCCAGCAGCTTGGGGACAGGGTCGTACAATGAGCAGTTCTTC. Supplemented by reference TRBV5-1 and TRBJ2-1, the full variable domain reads KAGVTQTPRYLIKTRGQQVTLSCSPISGHRSVSWYQQTPGQGLQFLFEYFSETQRNKGNFPGRFSGRQFSNSRSEMNVSTLELGDSALYLCASSLGTGSYNEQFFGPGTRLTVL.

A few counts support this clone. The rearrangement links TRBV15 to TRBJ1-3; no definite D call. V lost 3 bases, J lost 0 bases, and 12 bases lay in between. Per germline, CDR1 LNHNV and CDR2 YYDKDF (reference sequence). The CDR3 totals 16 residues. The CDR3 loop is CATSRGSPFSGNTIYF. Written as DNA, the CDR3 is TGTGCCACCAGCAGGGGCAGCCCATTCTCTGGAAACACCATATATTTT.

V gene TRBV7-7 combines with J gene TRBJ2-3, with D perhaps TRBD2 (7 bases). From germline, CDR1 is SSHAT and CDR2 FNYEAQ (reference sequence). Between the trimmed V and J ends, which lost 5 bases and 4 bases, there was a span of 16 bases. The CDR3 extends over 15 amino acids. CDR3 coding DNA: TGTGCCAGCAGCGCTCTGCGCGGGGGCCCAGATACGCAGTATTTT. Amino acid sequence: CASSALRGGPDTQYF.

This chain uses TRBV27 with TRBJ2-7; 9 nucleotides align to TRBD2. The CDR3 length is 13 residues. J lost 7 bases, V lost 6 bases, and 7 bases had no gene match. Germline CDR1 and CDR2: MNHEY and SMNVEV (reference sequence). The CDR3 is CASSYSGGREQYF. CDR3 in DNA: TGTGCCAGCAGCTACAGCGGGGGGCGGGAGCAGTACTTC.

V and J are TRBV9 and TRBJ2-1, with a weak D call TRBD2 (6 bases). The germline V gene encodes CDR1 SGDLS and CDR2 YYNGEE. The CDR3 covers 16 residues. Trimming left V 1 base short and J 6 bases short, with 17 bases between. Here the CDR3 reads CASSVMGAGHFNEQFF. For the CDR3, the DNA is TGTGCCAGCAGCGTAATGGGAGCGGGCCACTTCAATGAGCAGTTCTTC.

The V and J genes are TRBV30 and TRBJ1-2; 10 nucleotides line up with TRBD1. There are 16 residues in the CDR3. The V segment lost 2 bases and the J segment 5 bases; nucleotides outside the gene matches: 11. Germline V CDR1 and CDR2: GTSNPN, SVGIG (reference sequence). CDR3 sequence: CAWSYTGTGAFYGYTF. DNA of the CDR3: TGTGCCTGGAGTTATACCGGGACAGGGGCTTTTTATGGCTACACCTTC.

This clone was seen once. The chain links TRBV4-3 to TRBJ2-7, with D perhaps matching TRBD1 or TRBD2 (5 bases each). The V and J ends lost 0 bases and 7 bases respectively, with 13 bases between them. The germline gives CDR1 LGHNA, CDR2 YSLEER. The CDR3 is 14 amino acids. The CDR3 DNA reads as TGCGCCAGCAGCCAAGATTCAGGGAGACTAGAGCAGTACTTC. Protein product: CASSQDSGRLEQYF.

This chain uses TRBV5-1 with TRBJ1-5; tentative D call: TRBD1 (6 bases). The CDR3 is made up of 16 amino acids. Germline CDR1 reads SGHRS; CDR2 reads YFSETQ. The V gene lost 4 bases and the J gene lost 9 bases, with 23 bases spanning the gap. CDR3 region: CASSPGGQGGPTPQHF. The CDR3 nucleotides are TGCGCCAGCAGCCCCGGGGGACAAGGAGGTCCTACGCCCCAGCATTTT.

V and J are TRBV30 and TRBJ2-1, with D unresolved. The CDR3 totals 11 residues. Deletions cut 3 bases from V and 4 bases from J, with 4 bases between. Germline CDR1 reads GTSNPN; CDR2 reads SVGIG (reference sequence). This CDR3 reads CAWRGYNEQFF. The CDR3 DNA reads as TGTGCCTGGAGAGGATACAATGAGCAGTTCTTC.

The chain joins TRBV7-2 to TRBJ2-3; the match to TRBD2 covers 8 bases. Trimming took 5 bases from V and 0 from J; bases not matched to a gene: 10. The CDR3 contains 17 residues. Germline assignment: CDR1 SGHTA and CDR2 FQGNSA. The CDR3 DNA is TGTGCCAGCAGCCTGGGAGTAAGCGGGGGAAGCACAGATACGCAGTATTTT. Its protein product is CASSLGVSGGSTDTQYF.

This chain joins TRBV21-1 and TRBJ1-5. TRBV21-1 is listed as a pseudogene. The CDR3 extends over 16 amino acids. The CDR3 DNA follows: TGTGCCAGCAGCAGATGGCAGCTGTATAGCAATCAGCCCCAGCATTTT. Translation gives CASSRWQLYSNQPQHF.

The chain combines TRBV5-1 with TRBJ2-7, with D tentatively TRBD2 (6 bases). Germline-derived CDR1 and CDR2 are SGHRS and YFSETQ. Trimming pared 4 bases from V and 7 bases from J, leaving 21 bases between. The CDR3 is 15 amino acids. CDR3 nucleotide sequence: TGCGCCAGCAGCACCGGGAGTCCCACCGCGGGGGAGCAGTACTTC. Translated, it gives CASSTGSPTAGEQYF.

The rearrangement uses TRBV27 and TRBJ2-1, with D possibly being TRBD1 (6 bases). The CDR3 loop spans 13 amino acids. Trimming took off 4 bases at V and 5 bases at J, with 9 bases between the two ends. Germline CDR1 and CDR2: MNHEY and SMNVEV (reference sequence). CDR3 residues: CASSWTADNEQFF. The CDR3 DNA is TGTGCCAGCAGTTGGACAGCCGACAATGAGCAGTTCTTC.

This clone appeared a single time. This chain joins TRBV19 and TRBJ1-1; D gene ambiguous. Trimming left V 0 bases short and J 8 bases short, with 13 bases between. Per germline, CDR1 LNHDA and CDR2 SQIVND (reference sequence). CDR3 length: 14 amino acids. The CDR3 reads CASSIDLGNGEAFF. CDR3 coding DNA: TGTGCCAGTAGTATAGACTTAGGAAACGGGGAAGCTTTCTTT. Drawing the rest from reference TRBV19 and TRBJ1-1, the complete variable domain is DGGITQSPKYLFRKEGQNVTLSCEQNLNHDAMYWYRQDPGQGLRLIYYSQIVNDFQKGDIAEGYSVSREKKESFPLTVTSAQKNPTAFYLCASSIDLGNGEAFFGQGTRLTVV.

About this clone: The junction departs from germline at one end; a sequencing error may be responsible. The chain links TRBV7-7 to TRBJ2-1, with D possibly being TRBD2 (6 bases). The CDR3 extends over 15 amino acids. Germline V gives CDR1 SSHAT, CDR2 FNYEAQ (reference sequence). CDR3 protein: CASSFPGSSYNEQFF. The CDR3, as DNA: TGTGCTAGCAGCTTTCCCGGGAGCTCCTACAATGAGCAGTTCTTC.

This chain's CDR3 is CASSLDMWGATSPLHF. For the CDR3, the DNA is TGCGCCAGCAGCTTGGACATGTGGGGGGCAACGTCACCCCTCCACTTT. The rearrangement uses TRBV5-1 and TRBJ1-6, with D maybe TRBD1 (6 bases). The ends were cut back, 0 bases at V and 10 bases at J, with 17 bases in the middle. Germline V lookup: CDR1 SGHRS, CDR2 YFSETQ. The CDR3 covers 16 residues.